A single sample gave rise to the 22 T cell receptor beta chains below, sequenced in a study of beta chain features in type 1 diabetes. The authors reverse transcribed all of the isolated RNA, so sequencing captured expressed TCRB transcripts. Produced via immunoSEQ multiplex PCR; TCRdb's table is partial and in-frame only. The table records about 150,000 clones, over 7.5% of them present only once. The material sequenced was central memory CD4+ T cells from blood. The receptor source for this set is a woman aged 18-29 years in good health.

In its sample, this clone was seen a few times. V is TRBV7-8 and J is TRBJ1-1; 7 nucleotides agree with TRBD1. The germline V gene has CDR1 SGHVS and CDR2 FQNEAQ. The junction had 3 bases not matched to a gene; V was cut back by 5 bases and J by 0 bases. The CDR3 has 14 residues. The CDR3 protein is CASSTTGMNTEAFF. CDR3 in DNA: TGTGCCAGCAGCACGACAGGGATGAACACTGAAGCTTTCTTT.

This clone was counted between two and nine times. This rearrangement joins TRBV7-2 to TRBJ1-1; D remains ambiguous. CDR3 length: 12 amino acids. V was pared by 1 base and J by 4 bases, with 4 bases between. Germline V gene lookup returns CDR1 SGHTA and CDR2 FQGNSA. CDR3 sequence (DNA): TGTGCCAGCAGCTTAGGTAGCACTGAAGCTTTCTTT. Amino acid sequence: CASSLGSTEAFF.

This rearrangement joins TRBV7-9 to TRBJ2-5; a possible D gene is TRBD1 (6 bases). With 5 bases removed from V and 3 bases from J, the gap between germline ends came to 13 bases. The germline CDR1 and CDR2 sequences are SEHNR and FQNEAQ (reference sequence). This CDR3 contains 14 residues. CDR3: CASSLDSRKETQYF. CDR3 DNA: TGTGCCAGCAGCCTGGACAGTAGGAAAGAGACCCAGTACTTC.

This clone has only a few counts. The gene calls are TRBV29-1 and TRBJ1-2, with 10 bases that match TRBD1. V lost 6 bases, J lost 5 bases, and 15 bases stayed unmatched. Germline CDR1 reads SQVTM; CDR2 reads ANQGSEA. CDR3 length: 16 amino acids. Here the CDR3 DNA reads TGCAGCGTCCGTGGGACAGGGGACGCCGGGACTTATGGCTACACCTTC. Its translation is CSVRGTGDAGTYGYTF.

J is TRBJ2-5 and V is TRBV30; possible D gene TRBD1, 6 bases. The V end was cut by 2 bases, the J end by 5 bases, with 9 bases between. The CDR3 has 12 amino acids. Germline values: CDR1 GTSNPN, CDR2 SVGIG (reference sequence). The CDR3 DNA is TGTGCCTGGAGTTCCCAGGGGGAGACCCAGTACTTC. It translates to CAWSSQGETQYF.

This chain connects TRBV18 to TRBJ2-7; 10 positions match TRBD2. The germline gives CDR1 KGHSH, CDR2 LQKENI. The CDR3 contains 14 residues. The junction had 4 bases not matched to a gene; V was cut back by 5 bases and J by 3 bases. In DNA form, the CDR3 reads TGTGCCAGCTCATCCTCTAGCGGGGGCTACGAGCAGTACTTC. Translated: CASSSSSGGYEQYF. Supplemented by reference TRBV18 and TRBJ2-7, the full variable domain reads NAGVMQNPRHLVRRRGQEARLRCSPMKGHSHVYWYRQLPEEGLKFMVYLQKENIIDESGMPKERFSAEFPKEGPSILRIQQVVRGDSAAYFCASSSSSGGYEQYFGPGTRLTVT.

The DNA for the CDR3 is TGCGCCAGCAGCCAAGTGAAGGGGGCAAGGACCGGGGAGCTGTTTTTT. This codes for CASSQVKGARTGELFF. The chain recombines TRBV4-1 with TRBJ2-2; 7 bases map to TRBD1. CDR3 length: 16 residues. Germline CDR1 reads MGHRA; CDR2 reads YSYEKL. V trimming: 1 base; J trimming: 5 bases; junction bases outside the gene matches: 7.

This clone was detected only a few times. The chain combines TRBV11-2 with TRBJ2-7; TRBD2 is a possible D gene (6 bases). Trimming pared 9 bases from V and 3 bases from J, leaving 21 bases between. Germline V lookup: CDR1 SGHAT, CDR2 FQNNGV. CDR3 length equals 15 residues. Here the CDR3 reads CARSRGGSMGYEQYF. For the CDR3, the DNA is TGTGCCAGATCCCGGGGAGGCTCGATGGGCTACGAGCAGTACTTC.

This chain joins TRBV30 and TRBJ1-4; D perhaps matches TRBD1 (6 bases). The V end was cut by 2 bases, the J end by 3 bases, with 10 bases between. The CDR3 covers 14 residues. Per germline, CDR1 GTSNPN and CDR2 SVGIG (reference sequence). CDR3 coding DNA: TGTGCCTGGAGTTGGGGGCATTCTAATGAAAAACTGTTTTTT. It translates to CAWSWGHSNEKLFF.

The chain employs TRBV4-2 and TRBJ1-1, with 11 bases aligning to TRBD1. Germline values: CDR1 LGHNA, CDR2 YNFKEQ. With V trimmed by 3 bases and J by 0 bases, 6 bases remained unmatched. The CDR3 covers 17 residues. The CDR3 loop reads CASSHVPGQGVNTEAFF. The CDR3 bases are TGTGCCAGCAGCCATGTACCGGGACAGGGGGTGAACACTGAAGCTTTCTTT.

This clone was counted only a few times. The CDR3 region has the DNA TGTGCCAGCAGAGAGGTGGACTATGGCTACACCTTC. Protein: CASREVDYGYTF. The chain combines TRBV28 with TRBJ1-2; D gene unclear. The CDR3 is 12 residues long. Between the trimmed V and J ends, which lost 6 bases and 3 bases, there was a span of 8 bases. The germline CDR1 and CDR2 sequences are MDHEN and SYDVKM.

The chain carries TRBV7-2 and TRBJ2-5, with 13 bases identical to TRBD2. Trimming cost V 5 bases and J 5 bases; bases outside gene matches: 5. CDR3 size: 15 residues. Germline-derived CDR1 and CDR2 are SGHTA and FQGNSA. As DNA, the CDR3 is TGTGCCAGCAGCCTACTGACTAGCGGGGGGGAGACCCAGTACTTC. This gives the protein CASSLLTSGGETQYF.

This clone was seen only a few times. The J gene is TRBJ2-7, the V gene TRBV6-5, with D perhaps TRBD1 (5 bases). The germline CDR1 and CDR2 sequences are MNHEY and SVGAGI. The ends were cut back, 5 bases at V and 2 bases at J, with 10 bases in the middle. CDR3 length equals 13 residues. The chain's CDR3 is CASSKRQTYEQYF. DNA for the CDR3: TGTGCCAGCAGTAAACGACAGACCTACGAGCAGTACTTC.

This chain links TRBV18 with TRBJ2-7, with 7 bases matching TRBD1. Germline trimming cut 8 bases from V and 6 bases from J; bases unmatched to any gene: 7. The CDR3 covers 12 residues. CDR1 and CDR2 (germline): KGHSH, LQKENI. CDR3 bases: TGTGCCAGCGCCCTAGACAGGGTCGAGCAGTACTTC. This encodes CASALDRVEQYF.

This sequence joins TRBV5-1 and TRBJ2-1; 11 bases map to TRBD2. The germline V gene encodes CDR1 SGHRS and CDR2 YFSETQ. The V segment lost 0 bases and the J segment 6 bases; nucleotides outside the gene matches: 2. This CDR3 spans 15 amino acids. CDR3 in DNA: TGCGCCAGCAGCTTGGTAGCGGGAGGGGGCAATGAGCAGTTCTTC. Its translation: CASSLVAGGGNEQFF.

This clone was seen a handful of times. The genes are TRBV5-1 and TRBJ2-1; 15 bases map to TRBD2. The ends lost 2 bases at V and 8 bases at J; junction bases unmatched: 5. CDR1 is SGHRS, CDR2 YFSETQ, per germline. This CDR3 is 16 amino acids long. The CDR3 DNA is TGCGCCAGCAGCTTAGGGACTAGCGGGAGGCGTGATGAGCAGTTCTTC. Protein: CASSLGTSGRRDEQFF.

Only a few counts were recorded for this clone. The chain links TRBV30 to TRBJ2-5; 9 bases agree with TRBD1. This CDR3 is built from 14 residues. CDR1 and CDR2 (germline): GTSNPN, SVGIG (reference sequence). The V and J ends lost 4 bases and 5 bases, in that order; junction bases with no gene match: 8. The CDR3 loop is CAWNPGQGRETQYF. The CDR3 nucleotides read TGTGCCTGGAACCCGGGACAGGGAAGGGAGACCCAGTACTTC.

Concerning this clone: Other DNA sequences within the sample encode an identical CDR3. The rearrangement joins TRBV27 to TRBJ1-5; D is perhaps TRBD1 (6 bases). The CDR3 loop spans 13 amino acids. V dropped 1 base and J dropped 5 bases, with 6 bases sitting between them. Germline V gene data show CDR1 as MNHEY and CDR2 as SMNVEV (reference sequence). The CDR3 region has the DNA TGTGCCAGCAGTTTATACAGGGATCAGCCCCAGCATTTT. It yields the protein CASSLYRDQPQHF.

This clone was picked up a small number of times. V usage is TRBV9 and J usage is TRBJ2-7, with 9 nucleotides matching TRBD1. CDR1 is SGDLS, CDR2 YYNGEE, per germline. The junction had 8 bases not matched to a gene; V was cut back by 4 bases and J by 3 bases. The CDR3 sequence is 15 residues long. In nucleotides, the CDR3 is TGTGCCAGCAGCCCTGGGGAGGACAGGGGCTACGAGCAGTACTTC. Protein: CASSPGEDRGYEQYF. Using reference TRBV9 and TRBJ2-7 for the parts outside the CDR3, the full variable domain is DSGVTQTPKHLITATGQRVTLRCSPRSGDLSVYWYQQSLDQGLQFLIQYYNGEERAKGNILERFSAQQFPDLHSELNLSSLELGDSALYFCASSPGEDRGYEQYFGPGTRLTVT.

The rearrangement uses TRBV30 and TRBJ1-1; D is unclear. The V end was cut by 3 bases, the J end by 1 base, with 15 bases between. Germline V gene data show CDR1 as GTSNPN and CDR2 as SVGIG (reference sequence). The CDR3 spans 15 residues. Here the CDR3 reads CAWRGAAQQNTEAFF. The CDR3 region has the DNA TGTGCCTGGAGGGGAGCAGCACAGCAGAACACTGAAGCTTTCTTT.

This clone was detected only a few times. This chain connects TRBV6-5 to TRBJ1-2; 12 nucleotides agree with TRBD1. The CDR3 contains 13 residues. The J segment lost 7 bases and the V segment lost 5 bases, leaving 2 bases of the junction unmatched. The V gene's germline CDR1 is MNHEY and CDR2 SVGAGI. CDR3 amino acids: CASSLGQGAGYTF. CDR3 DNA: TGTGCCAGCAGTCTGGGACAGGGGGCTGGCTACACCTTC.

The sample holds many counts of this clone. The rearrangement links TRBV2 to TRBJ2-5; D gene ambiguous. The CDR3 is 11 amino acids. Germline V gives CDR1 SNHLY, CDR2 FYNNEI. Between the trimmed V and J ends, which lost 9 bases and 1 base, there was a span of 6 bases. CDR3 sequence: CARAVQETQYF. The DNA for the CDR3 is TGTGCCAGGGCGGTCCAAGAGACCCAGTACTTC.